These 4 T cell receptor beta chains were sequenced from one sample in a study of molecular identifiers for immune sequencing clone quantification. MiXCR was run by TCRdb on the PCR reads, yielding one entry per CDR3 protein. Of 40,000 to 45,000 distinct CDR3 sequences listed, 15% to 20% are singletons. Material for sequencing was naive CD8+ T cells from blood, with Jurkat cell RNA spiked in. Subset reported: FACS-sorted CD8+CD4-CCR7+CD45RA+ naive T cells. The receptor source for this set is a human donor in good health. Some libraries in this study had Jurkat cell RNA spiked in.

In its sample, this clonotype was seen many times. The CDR3 is CASSPGAGANEQFF. As DNA, the CDR3 is TGTGCCAGCAGCCCCGGGGCAGGGGCCAATGAGCAGTTCTTC. V is TRBV7-9 and J is TRBJ2-1, with D perhaps TRBD1 (6 bases). The V end was cut by 5 bases, the J end by 6 bases, with 14 bases between. The CDR3 consists of 14 residues. Germline CDR1 SEHNR, CDR2 FQNEAQ (reference sequence).

This clonotype was detected ten times or more. The rearrangement joins TRBV12-3 or TRBV12-4 to TRBJ2-3, with D possibly matching TRBD2 (5 bases). The CDR3 is 12 amino acids. Trimming took off 4 bases at V and 6 bases at J, with 8 bases between the two ends. The CDR3, as DNA: TGTGCCAGCAGTTCGCGAGGGGATACGCAGTATTTT. Translated: CASSSRGDTQYF.

A word on this clonotype: A clone one base away is much larger, so this may be a read error. The missing conserved phenylalanine or tryptophan at the end of this CDR3 makes a read error likely. This chain joins TRBV30 and TRBJ1-1; unclear D gene. Trimming cost V 7 bases and J 3 bases, with 9 bases left between them. Germline V gene data show CDR1 as GTSNPN and CDR2 as SVGIG (reference sequence). This CDR3 contains 11 residues. The CDR3 reads CASSEDTEAFS. CDR3 in DNA: TGTGCCTCCTCTGAGGACACTGAAGCTTTCTCT.

With respect to this clonotype: At one boundary the junction diverges from the germline segment, which might be a read error. The chain has TRBV7-2 and TRBJ2-3; 7 bases agree with TRBD2. Germline V gene data show CDR1 as SGHTA and CDR2 as FQGNSA. The CDR3 runs to 16 residues. The chain's CDR3 is CAGSRSGGGRTDTQYF. CDR3 coding DNA: TGTGCCGGCAGCCGGTCCGGCGGGGGTCGCACAGATACGCAGTATTTT. Using reference TRBV7-2 and TRBJ2-3 for the parts outside the CDR3, the full variable domain is GAGVSQSPSNKVTEKGKDVELRCDPISGHTALYWYRQSLGQGLEFLIYFQGNSAPDKSGLPSDRFSAERTGGSVSTLTIQRTQQEDSAVYLCAGSRSGGGRTDTQYFGPGTRLTVL.